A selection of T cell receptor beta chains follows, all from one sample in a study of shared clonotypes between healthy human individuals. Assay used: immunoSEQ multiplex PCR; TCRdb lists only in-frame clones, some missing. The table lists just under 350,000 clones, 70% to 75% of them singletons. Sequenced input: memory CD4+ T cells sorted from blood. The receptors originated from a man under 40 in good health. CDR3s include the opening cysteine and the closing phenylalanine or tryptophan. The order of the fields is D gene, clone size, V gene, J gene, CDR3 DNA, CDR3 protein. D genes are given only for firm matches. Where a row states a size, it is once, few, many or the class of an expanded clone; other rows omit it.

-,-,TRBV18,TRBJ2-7,TGTGCCAGCTCACCACAGGGACCGGTAGGCCACGAGCAGTACTTC,CASSPQGPVGHEQYF
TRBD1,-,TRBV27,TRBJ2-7,TGTGCCAGCAGCACCCTGCAGGGACAGTCGAAATCCTACGAGCAGTACTTC,CASSTLQGQSKSYEQYF
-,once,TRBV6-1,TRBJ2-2,TGTGCCAGCAGTGGAAGACAGGGAGGCACCGGGGAGCTGTTTTTT,CASSGRQGGTGELFF
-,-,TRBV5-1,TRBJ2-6,TGCGCCAGCAGCGAAATCTCTGGGGCCAACGTCCTGACTTTC,CASSEISGANVLTF
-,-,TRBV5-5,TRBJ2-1,TGTGCCAGCAGCTTCCGTCACTACAATGAGCAGTTCTTC,CASSFRHYNEQFF
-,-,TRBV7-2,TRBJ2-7,TGTGCCAGCAGCTTAGCGGGCCCGACGGGCGAGCAGTACTTC,CASSLAGPTGEQYF
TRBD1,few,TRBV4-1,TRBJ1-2,TGCGCCAGCAGCCAAGAAGTCAGGGGGTCGAATGGCTACACCTTC,CASSQEVRGSNGYTF
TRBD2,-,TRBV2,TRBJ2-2,TGTGCCAGCAGCGCGACTAGCGGGAGGGCCAACGGGGAGCTGTTTTTT,CASSATSGRANGELFF
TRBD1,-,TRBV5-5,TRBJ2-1,TGTGCCAGCAGCTTTGGACAGGGGTTGTCCTACAATGAGCAGTTCTTC,CASSFGQGLSYNEQFF
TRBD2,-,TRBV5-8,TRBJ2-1,TGTGCCAGCGTTTATGCCTTGGGGAGGGCCTCCGGTGAGCAGTTCTTC,CASVYALGRASGEQFF
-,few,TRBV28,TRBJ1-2,TGTGCCAGCAGCTCCCCCCCCCAGGGGAACTTC,CASSSPPQGNF
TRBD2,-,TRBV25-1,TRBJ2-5,TGTGCCAGCAGTACCCCGACACCAGCGGGGACTCAAGAGACCCAGTACTTC,CASSTPTPAGTQETQYF
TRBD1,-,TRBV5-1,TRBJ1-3,TGCGCCAGCAGCTTGTTTGGTCGACAGGGCTCTGGAAACACCATATATTTT,CASSLFGRQGSGNTIYF
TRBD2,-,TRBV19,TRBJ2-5,TGTGCCAGTAGTATCGCCGGGACTAGCGGGCAAGAGACCCAGTACTTC,CASSIAGTSGQETQYF
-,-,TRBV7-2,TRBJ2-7,TGTGCCAGCAGCTTATGGGGCACGGGTGAGCAGTACTTC,CASSLWGTGEQYF
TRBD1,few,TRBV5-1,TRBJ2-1,TGCGCCAGCAGTCCCGGGACAGGGTACAATGAGCAGTTCTTC,CASSPGTGYNEQFF
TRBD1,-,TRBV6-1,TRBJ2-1,TGTGCCAGCAGTGATGGGCAGGGGGTTTTCAATGAGCAGTTCTTC,CASSDGQGVFNEQFF
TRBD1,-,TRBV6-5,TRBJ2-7,TGTGCCAGCAGTCGGAATCCGGGACAGGGGAGGAAGCAGTACTTC,CASSRNPGQGRKQYF
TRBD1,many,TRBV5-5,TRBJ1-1,TGTGCCAGCAGCTGGGGGACAGGGAGGAACACTGAAGCTTTCTTT,CASSWGTGRNTEAFF
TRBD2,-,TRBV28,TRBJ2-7,TGTGCCAGCAGGCGGACTAGCGGTGCCTACGAGCAGTACTTC,CASRRTSGAYEQYF
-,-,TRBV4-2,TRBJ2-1,TGTGCCAGCAGCCAAGACTTTGGGTACAATGAGCAGTTCTTC,CASSQDFGYNEQFF
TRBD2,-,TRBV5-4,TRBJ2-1,TGTGCCAGCAGCTTGGAAAGCGGGAGCAACGAGCAGTTCTTC,CASSLESGSNEQFF
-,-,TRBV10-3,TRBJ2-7,TGTGCCATCAGTGAGTCTGCAGGAGCCAAGGGCTACGAGCAGTACTTC,CAISESAGAKGYEQYF
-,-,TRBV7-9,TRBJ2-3,TGTGCCAGCAGCTTAGGGACTGTTCGGGATACGCAGTATTTT,CASSLGTVRDTQYF
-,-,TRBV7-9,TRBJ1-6,TGTGCCAGCAGGCGGCAGGAAAATTCACCCCTCCACTTT,CASRRQENSPLHF
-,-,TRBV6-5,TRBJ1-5,TGTGCCAGCAGTATTCTGGGGGGGGAGAATCAGCCCCAGCATTTT,CASSILGGENQPQHF
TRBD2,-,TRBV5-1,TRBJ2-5,TGCGCCAGCAGCGCATCACGACTAGCGGGAGGAGAGACCCAGTACTTC,CASSASRLAGGETQYF
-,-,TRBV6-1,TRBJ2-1,TGTGCCAGCAGTGAACAAAGGGTTTACAATGAGCAGTTCTTC,CASSEQRVYNEQFF
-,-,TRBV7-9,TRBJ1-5,TGTGCCAGCAGCCGAGAACGAGGGAGTCCCCAGCATTTT,CASSRERGSPQHF
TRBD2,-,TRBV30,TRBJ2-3,TGTGCCTGGAGCGGGATAGCGGGAGCCCTCACAGATACGCAGTATTTT,CAWSGIAGALTDTQYF
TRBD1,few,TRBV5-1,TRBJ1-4,TGCGCCAGCAGCCGGGACAGGGCTGAGGAAAAACTGTTTTTT,CASSRDRAEEKLFF
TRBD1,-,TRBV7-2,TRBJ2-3,TGTGCCAGCAGTCCACAGGGGGCGAAAGATACGCAGTATTTT,CASSPQGAKDTQYF
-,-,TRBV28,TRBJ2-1,TGTGCCAGCAGTTTAAGCGTTAGTGAGCAGTTCTTC,CASSLSVSEQFF